Detailed here is one TCR beta chain. Its antigen remains unidentified. The same CDR3 is also encoded by other DNA sequences in this sample. The sample comes from a study of shared clonotypes between healthy human individuals. Study observations and caveats: Among donors, the sharing of clonotypes was expected to be influenced by sequencing depth. Even with large depth, rarefaction showed that sorted-subset sequencing was incomplete.

Terminally differentiated effector memory CD45RA+ cells were left out of the naive CD8 fraction, which was CD45RO-negative and positively selected for CCR7. Every donor was a Caucasian adult from Nashville, Tennessee. The CDR3 extends over 16 amino acids. Germline V gene sequence: CDR1 MNHEY, CDR2 SMNVEV (reference sequence). With V trimmed by 5 bases and J by 4 bases, 6 bases remained unmatched. TCRdb keeps only in-frame clones here, not all; method: immunoSEQ multiplex PCR. The sample contains about 2,200,000 clones, about 92% of which appear only once. The gene calls are TRBV27 and TRBJ2-3, with 13 bases matching TRBD2. The sequence was collected from a man aged 18 to 29 in good health. Some clones in this sample may be carry-over from other donors' samples. Material: naive CD8+ T cells from PBMCs. Here the CDR3 DNA reads TGTGCCAGCAGTGTACTAGCGGGAGGGCCCTCAGATACGCAGTATTTT. It translates to CASSVLAGGPSDTQYF.